The clone carrying this T cell receptor (beta chain) was counted only a few times. Its antigen is unidentified. The CDR3 spans 15 residues. The V gene end was trimmed by 5 bases and the J gene end by 10 bases; junction bases not matched to a gene: 11. Germline lookup yields CDR1 MDHEN and CDR2 SYDVKM. This sample is drawn from a study of T cells in localized non-small cell lung cancer. Overall study results and limits: Uninvolved neighboring lung showed the greatest T cell clonality, exceeding tumor.

Produced via immunoSEQ multiplex PCR; TCRdb's table is partial and in-frame only. The table includes fewer than 2,000 clones, less than 30% detected once. The chain uses TRBV28 and TRBJ1-6; 7 bases fit TRBD1. The sequence came from a female donor of 60 years or more with stage I lung adenocarcinoma. The sample in question was normal lung tissue next to the tumor, obtained before any cancer treatment. CDR3 DNA: TGTGCCAGCAGTCTAGGTAGGGACAGACCCTCACCCCTCCACTTT. It specifies CASSLGRDRPSPLHF. The whole variable domain, remainder taken from reference TRBV28 and TRBJ1-6, is DVKVTQSSRYLVKRTGEKVFLECVQDMDHENMFWYRQDPGLGLRLIYFSYDVKMKEKGDIPEGYSVSREKKERFSLILESASTNQTSMYLCASSLGRDRPSPLHFGNGTRLTVT.